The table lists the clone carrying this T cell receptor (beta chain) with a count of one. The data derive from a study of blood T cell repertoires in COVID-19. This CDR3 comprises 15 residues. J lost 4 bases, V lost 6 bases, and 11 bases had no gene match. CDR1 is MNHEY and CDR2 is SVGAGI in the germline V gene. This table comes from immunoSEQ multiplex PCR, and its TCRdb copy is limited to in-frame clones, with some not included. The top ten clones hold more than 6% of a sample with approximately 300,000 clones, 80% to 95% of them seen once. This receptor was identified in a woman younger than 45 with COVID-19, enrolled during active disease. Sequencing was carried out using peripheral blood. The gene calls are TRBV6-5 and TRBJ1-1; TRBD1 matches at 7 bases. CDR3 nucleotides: TGTGCCAGCAGACCTTTAGACAGGGCGGGCACTGAAGCTTTCTTT. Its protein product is CASRPLDRAGTEAFF.